Sequencing of this T cell receptor (beta chain) was carried out in a study of identifying expanded T cells in peripheral blood. Study-wide findings and caveats: Approximately 2-week clone count variance significantly increased as total template count grew. Over around two and four weeks, about 16.4 and 19 clones changed, versus around 1.2 between replicates.

The ends lost 10 bases at V and 3 bases at J; junction bases unmatched: 6. The CDR3 runs to 13 residues. CDR1 and CDR2 from the germline V gene are MDHEN and SYDVKM. TCRdb's table, derived via immunoSEQ multiplex PCR, lists solely in-frame clones and lacks some. There are under 95,000 clones in the sample; 70% to 90% occur only once, and about 3% lies in the top ten. Turning to this clone: What it binds is not known.

No infections or other immune events were documented during collection. The sample comprised blood. The J gene is TRBJ2-7, the V gene TRBV28, with 10 bases that match TRBD1. The sequence was obtained from a person between 18 and 75 years old in good health. CDR3 amino acids: CATRGQGHYEQYF. For the CDR3, the DNA is TGTGCCACCCGGGGACAGGGGCACTACGAGCAGTACTTC.